This TCR beta chain stems from a study of shared clonotypes between healthy human individuals. Study-level findings and limits: Blood alone was sampled, and tissue repertoires likely differ.

This clone was seen only a few times. What it recognizes is unknown. The V and J ends lost 5 bases and 0 bases, in that order; junction bases with no gene match: 9. The CDR3 length is 16 residues. Germline V gives CDR1 SNHLY, CDR2 FYNNEI. Profiling relied on immunoSEQ multiplex PCR, and the TCRdb table lists in-frame clones only, not all of them. The sample has some 1 million clones; around four fifths are singletons. The TCR comes from a man younger than 35 in good health. The J gene is TRBJ1-1, the V gene TRBV2; 7 bases match TRBD1. Material for sequencing was memory CD4+ T cells sorted from blood. The subset: CD45RA-negative fraction. CDR3 sequence reads: CASSSDRAPMNTEAFF. For the CDR3, the DNA is TGTGCCAGCAGTTCCGACAGGGCTCCCATGAACACTGAAGCTTTCTTT. The variable domain in full, completed from reference TRBV2 and TRBJ1-1, reads EPEVTQTPSHQVTQMGQEVILRCVPISNHLYFYWYRQILGQKVEFLVSFYNNEISEKSEIFDDQFSVERPDGSNFTLKIRSTKLEDSAMYFCASSSDRAPMNTEAFFGQGTRLTVV.